This TCR beta chain is drawn from a study of metastatic and nonmetastatic thyroid tumors. Study information: Comparative analysis of repertoires was undertaken across blood and tumor or nodule tissue obtained from malignant and benign thyroid patients. Study-level results: When malignant thyroid tumors were compared with benign nodules, TCR beta diversity was reportedly significantly higher in the malignant tumors. This held in both blood and tumor samples.

Per the original data handling: CDR3 differences across clinicopathological groups were used to build a distant-metastasis classifier for papillary thyroid cancer. MiXCR was used by TCRdb to re-call the PCR reads. These V and J calls originate from TCRdb's pipeline instead of the authors' own analysis. The sample holds about 20,000 clones, about 15% seen once. Every patient was untreated before thyroid surgery. This clone was detected ten times or more. Its antigen is not identified. The V gene's germline CDR1 is DFQATT and CDR2 SNEGSKA (reference sequence). CDR3 length: 15 amino acids. The V end was cut by 3 bases, the J end by 0 bases, with 12 bases between.

The sample was tumor tissue. The rearrangement links TRBV20-1 to TRBJ1-5, with D maybe TRBD1 (6 bases). The sequence was obtained from a female donor with papillary thyroid cancer or a benign thyroid nodule (not recorded which). Some clones in this sample may be carry-over from other donors' samples. Here the CDR3 DNA reads TGCAGTGCTAGTTACAGGGCCTATAGCAATCAGCCCCAGCATTTT. As protein: CSASYRAYSNQPQHF.